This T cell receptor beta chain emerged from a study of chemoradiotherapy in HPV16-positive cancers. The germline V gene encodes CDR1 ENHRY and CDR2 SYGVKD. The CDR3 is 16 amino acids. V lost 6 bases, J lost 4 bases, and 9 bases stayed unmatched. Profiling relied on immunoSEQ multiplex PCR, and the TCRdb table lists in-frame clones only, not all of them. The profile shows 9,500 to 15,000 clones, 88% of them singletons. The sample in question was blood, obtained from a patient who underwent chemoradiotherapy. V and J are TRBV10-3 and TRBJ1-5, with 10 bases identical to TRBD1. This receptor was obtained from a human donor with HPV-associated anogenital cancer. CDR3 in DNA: TGTGCCATCAGGGAAGACGGACAGGGGGATAATCAGCCCCAGCATTTT. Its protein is CAIREDGQGDNQPQHF.